The clone carrying this T cell receptor (beta chain) has at least ten counts. This CDR3 has 15 residues. Germline lookup yields CDR1 SGHTA and CDR2 FQGNSA. The J segment lost 6 bases and the V segment lost 1 base, leaving 8 bases of the junction unmatched. TCRdb processed the RT-PCR reads anew with MiXCR; each CDR3 protein has one entry. Of about 680,000 distinct CDR3 sequences listed, 14% are singletons. This chain uses TRBV7-2 with TRBJ2-7; 8 bases match TRBD1. The material sequenced was memory CD4+ T cells from blood. The origin of this receptor is a female donor in good health, serving as a healthy control. The CDR3 reads CASSLGNRGFGEQYF. CDR3 sequence (DNA): TGTGCCAGCAGCTTAGGTAACAGGGGGTTCGGCGAGCAGTACTTC.